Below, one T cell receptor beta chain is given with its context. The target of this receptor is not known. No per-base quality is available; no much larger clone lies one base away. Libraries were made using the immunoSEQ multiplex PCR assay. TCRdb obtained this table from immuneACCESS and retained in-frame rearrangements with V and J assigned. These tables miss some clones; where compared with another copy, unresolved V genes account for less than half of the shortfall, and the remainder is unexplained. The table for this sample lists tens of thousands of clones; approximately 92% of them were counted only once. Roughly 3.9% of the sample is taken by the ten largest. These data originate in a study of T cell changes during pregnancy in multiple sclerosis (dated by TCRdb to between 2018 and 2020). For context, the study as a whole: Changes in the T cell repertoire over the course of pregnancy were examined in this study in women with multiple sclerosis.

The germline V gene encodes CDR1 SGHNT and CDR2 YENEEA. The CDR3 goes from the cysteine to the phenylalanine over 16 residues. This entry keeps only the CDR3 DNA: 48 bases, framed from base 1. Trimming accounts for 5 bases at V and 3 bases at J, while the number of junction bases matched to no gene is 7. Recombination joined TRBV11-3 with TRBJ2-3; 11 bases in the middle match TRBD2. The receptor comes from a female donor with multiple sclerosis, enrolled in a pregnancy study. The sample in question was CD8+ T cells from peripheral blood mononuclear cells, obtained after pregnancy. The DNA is TGTGCCAGCAGCGCGACTAGCGGGGCGGGAACAGATACGCAGTATTTT. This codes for CASSATSGAGTDTQYF.